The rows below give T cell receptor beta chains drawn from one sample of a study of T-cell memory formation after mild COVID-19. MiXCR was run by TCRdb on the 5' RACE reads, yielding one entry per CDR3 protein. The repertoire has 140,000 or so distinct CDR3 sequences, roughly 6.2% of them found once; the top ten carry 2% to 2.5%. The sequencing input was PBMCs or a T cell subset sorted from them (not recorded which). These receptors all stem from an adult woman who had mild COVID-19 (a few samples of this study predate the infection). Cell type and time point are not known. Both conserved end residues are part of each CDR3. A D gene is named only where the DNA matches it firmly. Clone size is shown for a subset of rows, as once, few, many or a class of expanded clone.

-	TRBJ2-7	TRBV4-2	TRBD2	CASSRTGTSASYEQYF	TGTGCCAGCAGCCGTACCGGGACTAGCGCATCCTACGAGCAGTACTTC
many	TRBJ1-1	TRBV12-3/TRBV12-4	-	CASRRQLTTEAFF	TGTGCCAGCAGAAGACAGTTAACCACTGAAGCTTTCTTT
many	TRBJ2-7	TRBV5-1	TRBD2	CASSWGLADSYEQYF	TGCGCCAGCAGCTGGGGACTAGCGGACTCCTACGAGCAGTACTTC
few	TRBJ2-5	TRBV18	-	CASSRSRDGETQYF	TGTGCCAGCTCACGATCCCGGGACGGAGAGACCCAGTACTTC
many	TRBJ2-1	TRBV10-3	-	CAISEAEVDNEQFF	TGTGCCATCAGTGAAGCAGAGGTTGACAATGAGCAGTTCTTC
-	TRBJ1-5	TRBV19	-	CASSPPEYSNQPQHF	TGTGCCAGTAGTCCCCCTGAGTATAGCAATCAGCCCCAGCATTTT
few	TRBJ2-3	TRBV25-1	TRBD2	CASSPLTSGGSDTQYF	TGTGCCAGCAGTCCCCTCACTAGCGGGGGCTCAGATACGCAGTATTTT
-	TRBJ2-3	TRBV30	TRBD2	CAWSGSGEADTQYF	TGTGCCTGGAGTGGCAGCGGGGAAGCAGATACGCAGTATTTT
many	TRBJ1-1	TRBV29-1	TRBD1	CSVGQGRTEAFF	TGCAGCGTGGGACAGGGTCGGACTGAAGCTTTCTTT
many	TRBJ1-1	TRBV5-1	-	CASSLANVNTEAFF	TGCGCCAGCAGCTTGGCCAACGTGAACACTGAAGCTTTCTTT